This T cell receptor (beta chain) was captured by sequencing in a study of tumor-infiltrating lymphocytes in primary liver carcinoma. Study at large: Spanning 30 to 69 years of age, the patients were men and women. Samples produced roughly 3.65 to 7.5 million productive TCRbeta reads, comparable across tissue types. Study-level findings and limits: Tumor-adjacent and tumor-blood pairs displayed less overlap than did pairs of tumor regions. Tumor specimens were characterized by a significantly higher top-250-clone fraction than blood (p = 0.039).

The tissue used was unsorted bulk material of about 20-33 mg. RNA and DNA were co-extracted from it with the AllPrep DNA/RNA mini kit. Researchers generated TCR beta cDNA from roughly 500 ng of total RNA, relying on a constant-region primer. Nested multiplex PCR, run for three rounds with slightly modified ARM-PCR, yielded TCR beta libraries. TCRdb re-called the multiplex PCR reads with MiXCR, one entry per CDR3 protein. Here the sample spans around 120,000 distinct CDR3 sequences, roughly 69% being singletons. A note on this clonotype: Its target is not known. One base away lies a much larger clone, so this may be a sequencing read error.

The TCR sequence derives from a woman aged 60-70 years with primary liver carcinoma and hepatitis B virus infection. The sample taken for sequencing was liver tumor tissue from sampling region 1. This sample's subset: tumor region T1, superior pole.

The CDR3 spells CSGEQGTDTQYF. For the CDR3, the DNA is TGCAGCGGGGAACAGGGAACAGATACGCAGTATTTT. The rearrangement joins TRBV29-1 to TRBJ2-3; tentative D call: TRBD1 (6 bases). Germline lookup yields CDR1 SQVTM and CDR2 ANQGSEA. With 7 bases removed from V and 3 bases from J, the gap between germline ends came to 11 bases. This CDR3 contains 12 residues.